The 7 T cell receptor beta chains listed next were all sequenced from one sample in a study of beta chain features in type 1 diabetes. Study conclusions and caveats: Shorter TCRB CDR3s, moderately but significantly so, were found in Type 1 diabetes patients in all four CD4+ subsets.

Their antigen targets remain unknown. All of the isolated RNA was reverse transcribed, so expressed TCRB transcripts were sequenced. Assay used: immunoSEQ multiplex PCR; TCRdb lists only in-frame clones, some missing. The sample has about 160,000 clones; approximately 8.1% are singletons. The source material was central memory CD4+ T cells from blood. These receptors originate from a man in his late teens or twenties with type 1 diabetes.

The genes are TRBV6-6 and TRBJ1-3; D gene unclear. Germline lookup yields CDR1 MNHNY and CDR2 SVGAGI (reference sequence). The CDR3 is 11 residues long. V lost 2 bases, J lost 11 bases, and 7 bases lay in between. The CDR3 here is CASSYEGSIYF. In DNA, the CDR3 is TGTGCCAGCAGTTACGAGGGATCCATATATTTT.

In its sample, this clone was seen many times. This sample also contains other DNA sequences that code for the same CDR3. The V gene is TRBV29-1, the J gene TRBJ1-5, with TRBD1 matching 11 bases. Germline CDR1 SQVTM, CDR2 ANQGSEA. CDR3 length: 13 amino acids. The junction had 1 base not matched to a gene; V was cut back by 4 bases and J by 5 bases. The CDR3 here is CSVGGQGDQPQHF. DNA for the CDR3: TGCAGCGTTGGGGGACAGGGGGATCAGCCCCAGCATTTT.

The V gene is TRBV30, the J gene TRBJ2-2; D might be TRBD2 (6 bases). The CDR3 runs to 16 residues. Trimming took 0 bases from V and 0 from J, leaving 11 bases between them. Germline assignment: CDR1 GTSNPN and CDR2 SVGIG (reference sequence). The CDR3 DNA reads TGTGCCTGGAGTGTTGGGGGGTGGGCGAACACCGGGGAGCTGTTTTTT. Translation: CAWSVGGWANTGELFF.

The CDR3 reads CATRDRASGNTIYF. As DNA, the CDR3 is TGTGCCACCCGGGACAGAGCTTCTGGAAACACCATATATTTT. The V and J genes are TRBV10-3 and TRBJ1-3, with 7 bases lining up with TRBD1. The CDR3 spans 14 residues. The germline CDR1 and CDR2 sequences are ENHRY and SYGVKD. Unmatched junction bases numbered 7, after V lost 10 bases and J lost 1 base.

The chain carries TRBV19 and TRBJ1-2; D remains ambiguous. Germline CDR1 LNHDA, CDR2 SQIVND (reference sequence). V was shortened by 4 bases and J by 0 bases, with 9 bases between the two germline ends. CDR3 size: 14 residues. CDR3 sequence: CASSKISANYGYTF. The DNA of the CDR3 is TGTGCCAGTAGTAAAATCTCCGCTAACTATGGCTACACCTTC.

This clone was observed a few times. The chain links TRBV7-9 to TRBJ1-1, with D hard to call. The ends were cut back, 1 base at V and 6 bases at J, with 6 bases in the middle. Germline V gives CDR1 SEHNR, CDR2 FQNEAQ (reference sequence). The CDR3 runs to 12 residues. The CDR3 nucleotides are TGTGCCAGCAGCTTAGGAGGGTCTGAAGCTTTCTTT. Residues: CASSLGGSEAFF.

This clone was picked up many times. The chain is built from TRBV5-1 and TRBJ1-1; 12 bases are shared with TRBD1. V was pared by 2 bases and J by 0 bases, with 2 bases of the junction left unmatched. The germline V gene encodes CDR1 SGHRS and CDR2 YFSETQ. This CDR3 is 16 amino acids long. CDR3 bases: TGCGCCAGCAGCTTTGGGACAGGGGGCATGAACACTGAAGCTTTCTTT. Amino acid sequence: CASSFGTGGMNTEAFF.